The 5 T cell receptor beta chains presented below share a single source sample, sequenced in a study of identical twins. TCRdb redid the calling of the 5' RACE reads with MiXCR, one entry per CDR3 protein. The sample has 200,000 to 300,000 distinct CDR3 sequences; about 10% are singletons. Sequenced input: memory T cells sorted from blood. Every receptor here comes from a man aged 45 to 65 in good health.

The rearrangement joins TRBV4-3 to TRBJ2-7; 12 bases agree with TRBD2. J gave up 5 bases and V 4 bases, and 3 bases lay outside the gene matches. The CDR3 has 14 residues. CDR1 LGHNA and CDR2 YSLEER come from the germline V gene. The chain's CDR3 is CASSPGLAGHEQYF. As DNA, the CDR3 is TGCGCCAGCAGCCCTGGACTAGCGGGACACGAGCAGTACTTC.

This clonotype turned up a few times. V usage is TRBV7-2 and J usage is TRBJ2-1; 10 nucleotides align to TRBD1. There are 19 residues in the CDR3. The germline CDR1 and CDR2 sequences are SGHTA and FQGNSA. V was clipped by 0 bases and J by 0 bases; unmatched bases: 8. CDR3 amino acids: CASSLAGGGQGSSYNEQFF. In nucleotides, the CDR3 is TGTGCCAGCAGCTTAGCTGGGGGGGGACAGGGGAGCTCCTACAATGAGCAGTTCTTC.

Here the CDR3 reads CASSYSTSGYDTQYF. CDR3 coding DNA: TGTGCCAGCAGTTACTCGACTAGTGGGTACGATACGCAGTATTTT. The chain carries TRBV6-2 or TRBV6-3 and TRBJ2-3; TRBD2 is a possible D gene (6 bases). Germline CDR1 MNHEY, CDR2 SVGEGT. Trimming removed 0 bases at V and 6 bases at J, with 13 bases between. The CDR3 has 15 amino acids.

This clonotype has just a few counts. This chain connects TRBV12-3 or TRBV12-4 to TRBJ2-3; 11 nucleotides align to TRBD2. CDR3 size: 16 residues. With V trimmed by 4 bases and J by 5 bases, 8 bases remained unmatched. The CDR3 sequence is CASSYGGLAGGDTQYF. The CDR3 DNA reads TGTGCCAGCAGTTACGGCGGACTAGCGGGTGGAGATACGCAGTATTTT.

This clonotype has a count of ten or more. The J gene is TRBJ2-1, the V gene TRBV9, with TRBD2 matching over 7 bases. The CDR3 runs 14 residues. Germline V gives CDR1 SGDLS, CDR2 YYNGEE. V trimming: 0 bases; J trimming: 5 bases; junction bases outside the gene matches: 2. The CDR3 loop reads CASSVEGRDNEQFF. CDR3 DNA: TGTGCCAGCAGCGTAGAAGGGAGGGACAATGAGCAGTTCTTC.